A single sample is the source of the 7 T cell receptor beta chains below, sequenced in a study of blood T cell repertoires in COVID-19. Sequencing was performed with immunoSEQ multiplex PCR; in TCRdb, only in-frame clones are kept and a portion is missing. The sample carries about 160,000 clones, roughly 90% recorded once. Specimen: PBMCs or T cells enriched from blood (not recorded which). The source is a woman in her forties or fifties who had recovered from COVID-19.

The CDR3 DNA follows: TGTGCCACCAGAAAGGAGGTGAACACTGAAGCTTTCTTT. Protein: CATRKEVNTEAFF. The chain couples TRBV24-1 to TRBJ1-1; D unresolved. Germline V gene sequence: CDR1 KGHDR, CDR2 SFDVKD. The V and J ends lost 7 bases and 0 bases respectively, with 8 bases between them. The CDR3 contains 13 residues.

The chain recombines TRBV4-1 with TRBJ1-2; 7 bases map to TRBD1. Trimming at V came to 0 bases and at J to 4 bases, leaving 8 bases not matched to a gene. This CDR3 comprises 16 residues. Germline V gene lookup returns CDR1 MGHRA and CDR2 YSYEKL. The CDR3 protein is CASSQDEGTVVYGYTF. In DNA, the CDR3 is TGCGCCAGCAGCCAAGATGAGGGGACAGTCGTCTATGGCTACACCTTC.

In DNA, the CDR3 is TGTGCCAGCAGCGTAGACTTCCCTGGGGCCAACGTCCTGACTTTC. As protein: CASSVDFPGANVLTF. This chain uses TRBV9 with TRBJ2-6; no reliable D call. This CDR3 is 15 amino acids long. CDR1 and CDR2 (germline): SGDLS, YYNGEE. V shed 0 bases and J shed 2 bases, with 6 bases lying between them.

The chain combines TRBV6-2 or TRBV6-3 with TRBJ1-1; tentatively, D is TRBD1 (6 bases). The CDR3 covers 14 residues. Germline assignment: CDR1 MNHEY and CDR2 SVGEGT. The V end was cut by 4 bases, the J end by 6 bases, with 15 bases between. CDR3 nucleotide sequence: TGTGCCAGCAGTTCTTCCCCCGGGACATCTGAAGCTTTCTTT. Protein: CASSSSPGTSEAFF.

V is TRBV7-2 and J is TRBJ2-7; D gene unclear. V was clipped by 2 bases and J by 1 base, with 9 bases between them. CDR3 length: 14 residues. The germline gives CDR1 SGHTA, CDR2 FQGNSA. The CDR3 loop is CASSLLEASYEQYF. The CDR3 nucleotides are TGTGCCAGCAGCTTACTTGAGGCGTCCTACGAGCAGTACTTC.

This rearrangement joins TRBV19 to TRBJ2-2; TRBD1 aligns across 7 bases. V shed 5 bases, J shed 4 bases, and the junction held 4 bases outside the gene matches. Germline loops: CDR1 LNHDA, CDR2 SQIVND (reference sequence). The CDR3 consists of 14 residues. DNA for the CDR3: TGTGCCAGTAGTTTCGACAGGGCCACCGGGGAGCTGTTTTTT. Protein product: CASSFDRATGELFF.

This clone was observed a handful of times. The V gene is TRBV6-1, the J gene TRBJ1-5, with unresolved D. Trimming took 2 bases from V and 5 from J, leaving 7 bases between them. This CDR3 spans 13 amino acids. Germline V gives CDR1 MNHNS, CDR2 SASEGT. The CDR3 sequence: CASSEFEDQPQHF. The CDR3 DNA is TGTGCCAGCAGTGAATTTGAGGATCAGCCCCAGCATTTT.